This T cell receptor beta chain was identified in a study of CD8 T cells in Susac syndrome. The CDR3 spans 14 residues. The ends lost 6 bases at V and 4 bases at J; junction bases unmatched: 4. The germline CDR1 and CDR2 sequences are MNHNS and SASEGT. This clonotype was recorded a few times. An amount of RNA that ranged from 0.5 to 1 ug was reverse transcribed with random hexamers. TCRdb used MiXCR to reprocess the immunoSEQ multiplex PCR reads, holding one entry per CDR3 protein. The sample has about 100,000 distinct CDR3 sequences, 95% seen once. The chain couples TRBV6-1 to TRBJ2-5, with 11 bases fitting TRBD1. This sequence originates from a human donor with Susac syndrome. Input material: CD8+ T cells from PBMCs. CDR3 in DNA: TGTGCCAGCAGCTCCGGGACAGGGGGAGAGACCCAGTACTTC. It codes for CASSSGTGGETQYF.